The 28 T cell receptor beta chains listed next were all sequenced from one sample in a study of T cell repertoires in cytomegalovirus infection. TCRdb processed the reads anew with MiXCR; each CDR3 protein has one entry. Of about 350,000 distinct CDR3 sequences listed, about 34% are singletons. No antigen is known for these receptors. Sequenced material: cultured PBMCs, taken from culture after CMV antigen stimulation. These TCRs come from a human donor in good health (CMV status not recorded). Some clones in this sample may be carry-over from other donors' samples.

This clonotype was found many times. The chain is built from TRBV7-2 and TRBJ2-5; D tentatively fits TRBD1 or TRBD2 (6 bases each). CDR1 is SGHTA and CDR2 is FQGNSA in the germline V gene. The CDR3 covers 15 residues. V was pared by 5 bases and J by 3 bases, with 16 bases between. In DNA form, the CDR3 reads TGTGCCAGCAGCCCCCCTCGGGGGCGAGAAGAGACCCAGTACTTC. It translates to CASSPPRGREETQYF.

The chain recombines TRBV10-3 with TRBJ2-5; the D call may be TRBD1 or TRBD2 (7 bases each). With 3 bases removed from V and 5 bases from J, the gap between germline ends came to 19 bases. This CDR3 spans 16 amino acids. Germline V CDR1 and CDR2: ENHRY, SYGVKD. The CDR3 nucleotides read TGTGCCATCAGTGACACAGGGGAGGGAATTAAGGAGACCCAGTACTTC. Its protein is CAISDTGEGIKETQYF.

The chain joins TRBV7-9 to TRBJ1-5, with D possibly being TRBD1 (6 bases). Germline V gene data show CDR1 as SEHNR and CDR2 as FQNEAQ (reference sequence). This CDR3 is 14 amino acids long. V shed 6 bases and J shed 4 bases, with 13 bases lying between them. The CDR3, as DNA: TGTGCCAGCAGTCTTACGGGGGCAAATCAGCCCCAGCATTTT. The encoded protein is CASSLTGANQPQHF. Full variable domain (missing parts from reference TRBV7-9 and TRBJ1-5): DTGVSQNPRHKITKRGQNVTFRCDPISEHNRLYWYRQTLGQGPEFLTYFQNEAQLEKSRLLSDRFSAERPKGSFSTLEIQRTEQGDSAMYLCASSLTGANQPQHFGDGTRLSIL.

This clonotype was picked up many times. The chain links TRBV12-3 or TRBV12-4 to TRBJ2-3; 9 bases are a match to TRBD2. Trimming cost V 8 bases and J 5 bases; bases outside gene matches: 17. CDR3 size: 17 residues. The CDR3 sequence is CASPPGLAGSQGDTQYF. CDR3 nucleotide sequence: TGTGCCAGCCCTCCGGGGCTAGCGGGATCCCAGGGAGATACGCAGTATTTT.

This clonotype was found a few times. Here the CDR3 reads CASSLWGMGGEAFF. CDR3 in DNA: TGTGCCAGCAGTTTATGGGGAATGGGAGGTGAAGCTTTCTTT. This sequence joins TRBV12-3 or TRBV12-4 and TRBJ1-1; D is ambiguous. The V end was cut by 2 bases, the J end by 7 bases, with 14 bases between. The CDR3 loop spans 14 amino acids.

In its sample, this clonotype was seen many times. The chain employs TRBV7-2 and TRBJ1-1; D is undetermined. The CDR3 consists of 15 residues. Trimming stripped 1 base from V and 0 bases from J, with 9 bases between. Germline V gene sequence: CDR1 SGHTA, CDR2 FQGNSA. The CDR3 DNA is TGTGCCAGCAGCTTAGATCCGGGCATGAACACTGAAGCTTTCTTT. Protein product: CASSLDPGMNTEAFF.

This clonotype was counted only a few times. The chain joins TRBV19 to TRBJ2-1; D perhaps matches TRBD2 (6 bases). This CDR3 comprises 14 residues. Between the trimmed V and J ends, which lost 4 bases and 5 bases, there was a span of 12 bases. Germline lookup yields CDR1 LNHDA and CDR2 SQIVND (reference sequence). CDR3 loop: CASSKPRLDNEQFF. CDR3 DNA: TGTGCCAGTAGTAAACCCAGACTAGACAATGAGCAGTTCTTC.

The V call is TRBV6-5, the J call TRBJ1-1; TRBD1 is a possible D gene (5 bases). This CDR3 has 12 residues. V was pared by 6 bases and J by 7 bases, with 12 bases between. The germline gives CDR1 MNHEY, CDR2 SVGAGI. The CDR3 coding sequence is TGTGCCAGCAGCCTCGGGGCCGGTGAAGCTTTCTTT. Translating it yields CASSLGAGEAFF.

V gene TRBV7-2 combines with J gene TRBJ1-2; a weak D match, TRBD1 (6 bases). Trimming took off 5 bases at V and 2 bases at J, with 9 bases between the two ends. The CDR3 is 13 amino acids. Germline V gene lookup returns CDR1 SGHTA and CDR2 FQGNSA. This CDR3 reads CASSQDSNYGYTF. The CDR3 DNA follows: TGTGCCAGCAGCCAGGACAGCAACTATGGCTACACCTTC.

This clonotype occurred a few times. At one of its ends the junction is not consistent with the germline gene, which may arise from a read error. CDR3 DNA sequence: TGTGCCAGCAACTTGGGGTGGGCTTTTTTTGCGGGTCCCAACTTC. Protein sequence: CASNLGWAFFAGPNF. V usage is TRBV7-2 and J usage is TRBJ2-4, with a possible D match to TRBD2 (5 bases). Germline CDR1 is SGHTA and CDR2 is FQGNSA. The CDR3 spans 15 residues.

The V gene is TRBV11-2, the J gene TRBJ2-5, with TRBD2 identical over 13 bases. V lost 5 bases and J lost 0; bases outside the gene matches: 3. Germline V gives CDR1 SGHAT, CDR2 FQNNGV. This CDR3 has 16 residues. The chain's CDR3 is CASSPGTSGNQETQYF. The CDR3, as DNA: TGTGCCAGCAGCCCTGGGACTAGCGGGAACCAAGAGACCCAGTACTTC.

The chain combines TRBV14 with TRBJ1-4, with a weak D call TRBD1 (6 bases). V lost 5 bases and J lost 7, with 11 bases in between. The CDR3 is 13 amino acids. Germline V gene sequence: CDR1 SGHDN, CDR2 FVKESK. CDR3 DNA: TGTGCCAGCAGCTCCACAGGGATTGAAAAACTGTTTTTT. Protein: CASSSTGIEKLFF.

This chain connects TRBV6-6 to TRBJ2-5, with D unclear. The germline V gene has CDR1 MNHNY and CDR2 SVGAGI (reference sequence). V gave up 6 bases and J gave up 3 bases, with 11 bases separating them. The CDR3 runs to 13 residues. CDR3 in DNA: TGTGCCAGCAGCCCGGACCTGAAAGAGACCCAGTACTTC. This sequence encodes CASSPDLKETQYF.

The rearrangement links TRBV4-1 to TRBJ1-1, with a weak D call TRBD1 (6 bases). V lost 0 bases, J lost 5 bases, and 7 bases lay in between. CDR1 is MGHRA and CDR2 is YSYEKL in the germline V gene. CDR3 length: 13 residues. CDR3 DNA: TGCGCCAGCAGCCAAGAGAGGGGGACTGAAGCTTTCTTT. Translated: CASSQERGTEAFF.

The chain has TRBV7-2 and TRBJ2-1; 7 nucleotides line up with TRBD2. With 5 bases clipped from V and 9 bases from J, the junction kept 19 bases outside the gene matches. The CDR3 consists of 17 residues. Looked up from germline, CDR1 is SGHTA and CDR2 is FQGNSA. DNA for the CDR3: TGTGCCAGCAGCCTAATTGGGGGACTATCGCTGCGTCCTGAGCAGTTCTTC. This codes for CASSLIGGLSLRPEQFF.

V gene TRBV7-2 combines with J gene TRBJ1-3, with a weak D call TRBD1 (5 bases). Trimming stripped 1 base from V and 2 bases from J, with 9 bases between. CDR3 size: 15 residues. Germline CDR1 reads SGHTA; CDR2 reads FQGNSA. This chain's CDR3 is CASSLVGGTGNTIYF. CDR3 nucleotide sequence: TGTGCCAGCAGCTTAGTCGGGGGGACTGGAAACACCATATATTTT.

The chain uses TRBV6-5 and TRBJ1-2; D perhaps matches TRBD1 (6 bases). This CDR3 has 14 residues. The V gene lost 6 bases and the J gene lost 8 bases, with 19 bases spanning the gap. In germline, CDR1 is MNHEY, CDR2 SVGAGI. The CDR3 coding sequence is TGTGCCAGCAGCCCCATGGGGGGCTCGGGCGGCTACACCTTC. Translating it yields CASSPMGGSGGYTF.

This clonotype turned up a few times. The rearrangement uses TRBV25-1 and TRBJ2-5; perhaps TRBD1 as D (5 bases). The CDR3 sequence is 15 residues long. Between the trimmed V and J ends, which lost 0 bases and 1 base, there was a span of 9 bases. CDR1 is MGHDK, CDR2 SYGVNS, per germline. The CDR3 here is CASSEYKGAQETQYF. CDR3 sequence (DNA): TGTGCCAGCAGTGAATATAAAGGGGCCCAAGAGACCCAGTACTTC.

The chain has TRBV2 and TRBJ1-3; 9 bases align to TRBD1. The V and J ends lost 8 bases and 3 bases, in that order; junction bases with no gene match: 11. From germline, CDR1 is SNHLY and CDR2 FYNNEI. The CDR3 is 16 residues long. CDR3 DNA: TGTGCCAGCGGGGACAGGGTTTCACTCTTTGGAAACACCATATATTTT. It is translated as CASGDRVSLFGNTIYF.

The J gene is TRBJ2-5, the V gene TRBV15, with D unresolved. The CDR3 extends over 15 amino acids. V was clipped by 2 bases and J by 1 base, with 11 bases between them. From germline, CDR1 is LNHNV and CDR2 YYDKDF (reference sequence). The CDR3 sequence: CATSRQTVTQETQYF. The CDR3 bases are TGTGCCACCAGCAGACAAACAGTTACCCAAGAGACCCAGTACTTC. The variable domain in full, with the rest retrieved from reference TRBV15 and TRBJ2-5, is DAMVIQNPRYQVTQFGKPVTLSCSQTLNHNVMYWYQQKSSQAPKLLFHYYDKDFNNEADTPDNFQSRRPNTSFCFLDIRSPGLGDTAMYLCATSRQTVTQETQYFGPGTRLLVL.

This clonotype was counted only a few times. A read error may be the cause here, since a much bigger clone is one base away. The chain recombines TRBV2 with TRBJ2-2; the match to TRBD2 covers 13 bases. The CDR3 consists of 15 residues. The J segment lost 4 bases and the V segment lost 6 bases, leaving 2 bases of the junction unmatched. CDR1 SNHLY and CDR2 FYNNEI come from the germline V gene. CDR3 region: CASRGLAGATGELFF. The CDR3 coding sequence is TGTGCCAGCAGAGGACTAGCGGGAGCCACCGGGGAGCTGTTTTTT.

This clonotype was observed a handful of times. The V call is TRBV18, the J call TRBJ1-5; TRBD1 agrees at 7 bases. V lost 2 bases, J lost 3 bases, and 7 bases stayed unmatched. This CDR3 region has 16 residues. The germline V gene encodes CDR1 KGHSH and CDR2 LQKENI. CDR3 protein: CASSPTGQAINQPQHF. The CDR3 DNA reads as TGTGCCAGCTCACCAACCGGACAGGCAATCAATCAGCCCCAGCATTTT.

CDR3: CASSSPASGSMYEQYF. The CDR3 DNA reads TGTGCCAGCAGTTCCCCGGCTAGCGGGAGTATGTACGAGCAGTACTTC. The chain recombines TRBV12-3 or TRBV12-4 with TRBJ2-7; 10 bases align to TRBD2. CDR3 length: 16 residues. Trimming cost V 4 bases and J 4 bases; bases outside gene matches: 10.

This clonotype came up a few times. The V call is TRBV7-8, the J call TRBJ2-4; D not certain. The V and J ends lost 5 bases and 0 bases respectively, with 14 bases between them. Germline CDR1 reads SGHVS; CDR2 reads FQNEAQ. This CDR3 has 16 residues. CDR3 sequence reads: CASSQAGSLAKNIQYF. DNA of the CDR3: TGTGCCAGCAGCCAGGCCGGCTCACTAGCCAAAAACATTCAGTACTTC.

The chain carries TRBV20-1 and TRBJ2-1; 11 bases agree with TRBD2. The junction had 3 bases not matched to a gene; V was cut back by 3 bases and J by 2 bases. The CDR3 has 15 amino acids. Germline-derived CDR1 and CDR2 are DFQATT and SNEGSKA (reference sequence). Here the CDR3 DNA reads TGCAGTGCTAGGACTAGCGGGACGACCTACAATGAGCAGTTCTTC. Amino acid sequence: CSARTSGTTYNEQFF.

The chain uses TRBV27 and TRBJ2-5; 11 nucleotides line up with TRBD2. This CDR3 is 17 amino acids long. V was clipped by 6 bases and J by 2 bases; unmatched bases: 11. CDR1 is MNHEY, CDR2 SMNVEV, per germline (reference sequence). DNA of the CDR3: TGTGCCAGCAGCCGGGACGGGACTAGCGGAGATCAAGAGACCCAGTACTTC. It specifies CASSRDGTSGDQETQYF.

J is TRBJ2-1 and V is TRBV4-1, with 7 bases lining up with TRBD1. The CDR3 has 19 amino acids. The V gene's germline CDR1 is MGHRA and CDR2 YSYEKL. V was pared by 3 bases and J by 9 bases, with 23 bases of the junction left unmatched. CDR3 loop: CASSQGLLRQGLFRGEQFF. The CDR3 coding sequence is TGCGCCAGCAGCCAGGGATTACTGAGACAGGGTCTTTTTCGAGGTGAGCAGTTCTTC.

A remark on this clonotype: No conserved phenylalanine or tryptophan is present at the end of the CDR3, so a read error is the likely explanation. The chain joins TRBV7-3 to TRBJ1-1; no clear D gene. Germline V gene sequence: CDR1 SGHTA, CDR2 FQGTGA. Trimming took 6 bases from V and 1 from J, leaving 9 bases between them. The CDR3 length is 13 residues. CDR3 amino acids: CASSRVANTEAFL. CDR3 DNA sequence: TGTGCCAGCAGTCGGGTTGCGAACACTGAAGCTTTCCTT.